This T cell receptor beta chain was retrieved from a study of OX40 agonist ivuxolimab in advanced cancers. Measured with immunoSEQ multiplex PCR; TCRdb has only the in-frame clones, and not every one. This table has under 45,000 clones, 70% to 90% appearing once. With V trimmed by 5 bases and J by 7 bases, 8 bases remained unmatched. This CDR3 contains 15 residues. CDR1 is SGHTA and CDR2 is FQGTGA in the germline V gene. The clonotype was recovered from an adult with an advanced solid tumor such as melanoma, head and neck, liver or kidney cancer. The J gene is TRBJ2-1, the V gene TRBV7-3; 10 bases align to TRBD2. The material was CD4+ or CD8+ T cells sorted from blood, obtained in a trial of the OX40 agonist ivuxolimab. The CDR3 region is CASSTRLAGLNEQFF. The DNA of the CDR3 is TGTGCCAGCAGCACCCGACTAGCGGGCCTTAATGAGCAGTTCTTC.